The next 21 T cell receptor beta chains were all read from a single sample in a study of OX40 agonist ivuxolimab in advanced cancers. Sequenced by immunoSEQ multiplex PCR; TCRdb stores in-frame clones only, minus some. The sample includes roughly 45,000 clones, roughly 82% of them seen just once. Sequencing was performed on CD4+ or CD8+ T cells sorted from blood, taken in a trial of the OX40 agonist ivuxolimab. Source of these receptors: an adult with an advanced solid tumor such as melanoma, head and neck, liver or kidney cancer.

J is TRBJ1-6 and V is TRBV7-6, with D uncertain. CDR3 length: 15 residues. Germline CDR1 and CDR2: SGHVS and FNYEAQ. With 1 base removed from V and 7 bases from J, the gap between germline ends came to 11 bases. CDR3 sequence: CASSLVSDYNSPLHF. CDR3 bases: TGTGCCAGCAGCTTAGTATCAGATTACAATTCACCCCTCCACTTT.

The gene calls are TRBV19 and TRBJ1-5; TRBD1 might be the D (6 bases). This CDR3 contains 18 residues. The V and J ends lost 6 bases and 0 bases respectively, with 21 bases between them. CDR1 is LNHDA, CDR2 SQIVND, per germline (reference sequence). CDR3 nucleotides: TGTGCCAGTAGGGGGGGCCGACAGCCACCTTATAGCAATCAGCCCCAGCATTTT. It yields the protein CASRGGRQPPYSNQPQHF.

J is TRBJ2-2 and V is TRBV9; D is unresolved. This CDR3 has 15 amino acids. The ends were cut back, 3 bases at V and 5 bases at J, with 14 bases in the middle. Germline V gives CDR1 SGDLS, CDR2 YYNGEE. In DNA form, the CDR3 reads TGTGCCAGCAGCGCTAAGTCCCGAAGGACCGGGGAGCTGTTTTTT. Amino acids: CASSAKSRRTGELFF.

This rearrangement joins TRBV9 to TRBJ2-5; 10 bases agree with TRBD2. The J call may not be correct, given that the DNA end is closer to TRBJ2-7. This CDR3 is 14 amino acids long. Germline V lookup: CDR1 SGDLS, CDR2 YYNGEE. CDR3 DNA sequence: TGTGCCAGCAGCGTTAGCGGGAGGCTCGCCGAGCAGTACTTC. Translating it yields CASSVSGRLAEQYF.

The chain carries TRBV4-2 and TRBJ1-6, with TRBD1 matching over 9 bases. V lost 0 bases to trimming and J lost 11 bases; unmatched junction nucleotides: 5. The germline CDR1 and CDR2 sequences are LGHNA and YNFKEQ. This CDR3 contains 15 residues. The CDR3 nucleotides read TGTGCCAGCAGCCAAGAAACAGGGGGCGCAGCACCCCTCCACTTT. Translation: CASSQETGGAAPLHF.

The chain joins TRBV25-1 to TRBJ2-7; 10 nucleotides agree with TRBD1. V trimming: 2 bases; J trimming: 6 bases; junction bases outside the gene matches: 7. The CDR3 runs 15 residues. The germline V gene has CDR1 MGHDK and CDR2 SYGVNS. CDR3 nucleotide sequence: TGTGCCAGCAGTGAAGGAGGGACAGGGGCCGGCGAGCAGTACTTC. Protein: CASSEGGTGAGEQYF.

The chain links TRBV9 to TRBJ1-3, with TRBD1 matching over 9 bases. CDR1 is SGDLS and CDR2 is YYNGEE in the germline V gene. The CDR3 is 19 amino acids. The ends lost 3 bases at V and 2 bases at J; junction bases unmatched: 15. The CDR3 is CASSALPYLGDRAGNTIYF. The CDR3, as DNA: TGTGCCAGCAGCGCGCTGCCTTATCTTGGGGACAGGGCTGGAAACACCATATATTTT.

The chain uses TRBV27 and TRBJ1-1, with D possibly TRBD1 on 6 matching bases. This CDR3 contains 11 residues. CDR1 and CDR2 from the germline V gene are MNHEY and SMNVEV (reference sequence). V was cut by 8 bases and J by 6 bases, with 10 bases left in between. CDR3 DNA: TGTGCCAGCCAACAGGGAGCTGAAGCTTTCTTT. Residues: CASQQGAEAFF.

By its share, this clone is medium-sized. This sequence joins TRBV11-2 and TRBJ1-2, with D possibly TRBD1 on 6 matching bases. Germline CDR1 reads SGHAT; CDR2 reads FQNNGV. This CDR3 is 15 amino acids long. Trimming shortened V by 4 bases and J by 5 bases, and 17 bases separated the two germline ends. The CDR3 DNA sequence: TGTGCCAGCAGCTGGGGGGGCGGGAGCCCATATGGCTACACCTTC. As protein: CASSWGGGSPYGYTF.

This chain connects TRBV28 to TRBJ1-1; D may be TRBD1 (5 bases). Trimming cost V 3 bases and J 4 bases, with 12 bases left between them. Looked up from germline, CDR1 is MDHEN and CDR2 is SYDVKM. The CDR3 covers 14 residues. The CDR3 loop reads CASSLWQGGTEAFF. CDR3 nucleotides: TGTGCCAGCAGTTTGTGGCAGGGAGGCACTGAAGCTTTCTTT. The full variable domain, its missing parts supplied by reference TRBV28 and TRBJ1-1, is DVKVTQSSRYLVKRTGEKVFLECVQDMDHENMFWYRQDPGLGLRLIYFSYDVKMKEKGDIPEGYSVSREKKERFSLILESASTNQTSMYLCASSLWQGGTEAFFGQGTRLTVV.

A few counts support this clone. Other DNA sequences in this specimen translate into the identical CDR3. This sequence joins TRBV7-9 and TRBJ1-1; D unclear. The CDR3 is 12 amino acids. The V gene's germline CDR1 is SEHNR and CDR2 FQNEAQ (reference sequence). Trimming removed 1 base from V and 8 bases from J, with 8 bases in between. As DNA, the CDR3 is TGTGCCAGCAGCTTAGGGGGTTCGGAAGCTTTCTTT. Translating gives CASSLGGSEAFF. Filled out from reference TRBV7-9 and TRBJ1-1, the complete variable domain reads DTGVSQNPRHKITKRGQNVTFRCDPISEHNRLYWYRQTLGQGPEFLTYFQNEAQLEKSRLLSDRFSAERPKGSFSTLEIQRTEQGDSAMYLCASSLGGSEAFFGQGTRLTVV.

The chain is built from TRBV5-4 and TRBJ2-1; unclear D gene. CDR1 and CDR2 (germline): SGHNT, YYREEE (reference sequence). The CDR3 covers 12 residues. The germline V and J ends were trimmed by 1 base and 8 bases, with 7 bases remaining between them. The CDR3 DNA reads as TGTGCCAGCAGCTTGAGTGAATATGAGCAGTTCTTC. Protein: CASSLSEYEQFF.

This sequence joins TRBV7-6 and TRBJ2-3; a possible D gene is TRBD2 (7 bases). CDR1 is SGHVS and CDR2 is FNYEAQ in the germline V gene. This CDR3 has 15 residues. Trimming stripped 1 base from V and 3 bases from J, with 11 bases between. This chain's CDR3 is CASSLGGGGTDTQYF. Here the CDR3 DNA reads TGTGCCAGCAGCTTAGGAGGGGGGGGTACAGATACGCAGTATTTT.

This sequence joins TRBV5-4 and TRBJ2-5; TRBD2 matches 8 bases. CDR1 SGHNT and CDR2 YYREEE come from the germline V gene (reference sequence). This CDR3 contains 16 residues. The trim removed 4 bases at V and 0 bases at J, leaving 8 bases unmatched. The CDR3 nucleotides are TGTGCCAGCAGCCAAGGTAATAGCGGGGACCAAGAGACCCAGTACTTC. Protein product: CASSQGNSGDQETQYF.

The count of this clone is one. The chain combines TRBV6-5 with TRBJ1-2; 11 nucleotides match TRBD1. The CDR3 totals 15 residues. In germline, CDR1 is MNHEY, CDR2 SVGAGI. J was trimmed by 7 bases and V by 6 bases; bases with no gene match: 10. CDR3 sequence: CASSLSGTGGTGYTF. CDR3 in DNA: TGTGCCAGCAGCCTCTCCGGGACAGGGGGGACTGGCTACACCTTC.

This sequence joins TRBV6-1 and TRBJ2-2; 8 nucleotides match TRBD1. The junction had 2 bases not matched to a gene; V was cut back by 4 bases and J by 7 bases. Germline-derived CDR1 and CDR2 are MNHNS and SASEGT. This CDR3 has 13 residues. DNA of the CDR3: TGTGCCAGCAGTGTGACAGGGGACGGGGAGCTGTTTTTT. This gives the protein CASSVTGDGELFF.

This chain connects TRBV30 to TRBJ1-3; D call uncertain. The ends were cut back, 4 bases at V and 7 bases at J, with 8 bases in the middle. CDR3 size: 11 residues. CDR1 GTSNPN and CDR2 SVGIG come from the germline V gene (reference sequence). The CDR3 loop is CAWTGGNTIYF. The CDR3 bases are TGTGCCTGGACCGGAGGGAACACCATATATTTT.

The CDR3 spells CASSSGQGARWGLETQYF. The CDR3 nucleotides read TGTGCCAGCAGCTCAGGACAGGGGGCTCGATGGGGACTAGAGACCCAGTACTTC. V gene TRBV7-6 combines with J gene TRBJ2-5; 11 bases line up with TRBD1. The junction had 14 bases not matched to a gene; V was cut back by 4 bases and J by 4 bases. CDR1 and CDR2 (germline): SGHVS, FNYEAQ. The length of the CDR3 is 18 residues.

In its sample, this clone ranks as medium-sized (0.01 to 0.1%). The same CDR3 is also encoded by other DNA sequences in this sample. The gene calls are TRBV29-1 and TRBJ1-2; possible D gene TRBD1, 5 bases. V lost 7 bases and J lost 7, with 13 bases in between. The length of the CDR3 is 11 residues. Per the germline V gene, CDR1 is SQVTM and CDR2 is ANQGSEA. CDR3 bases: TGCAGCGCGGCAGGGCTAGGTGGCTACACCTTC. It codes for CSAAGLGGYTF.

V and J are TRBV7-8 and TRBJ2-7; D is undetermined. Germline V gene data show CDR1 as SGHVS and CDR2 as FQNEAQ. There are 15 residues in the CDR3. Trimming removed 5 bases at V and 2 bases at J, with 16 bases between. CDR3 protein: CASSEKGYRTYEQYF. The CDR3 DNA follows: TGTGCCAGCAGCGAGAAGGGTTATAGAACCTACGAGCAGTACTTC.

DNA of the CDR3: TGCGCCAGCAGCCAAGATAGGGCTAGCGGCTCCTACAATGAGCAGTTCTTC. Its translation is CASSQDRASGSYNEQFF. This chain joins TRBV4-3 and TRBJ2-1, with 7 bases that match TRBD2. The CDR3 covers 17 residues. Germline CDR1 and CDR2: LGHNA and YSLEER. Trimming cost V 0 bases and J 0 bases; bases outside gene matches: 5.